What follows are 28 T cell receptor beta chains derived from one specimen sequenced in a study of CD8+CD57+ T cells in acquired aplastic anemia. Template material for TCR beta VDJ and CDR3 profiling consisted of genomic DNA. MiXCR was run by TCRdb on the reads, yielding one entry per CDR3 protein. The table shows 150,000 to 200,000 distinct CDR3 sequences, with 55% to 75% occurring only once. The sequencing input was sorted CD4+, CD8+, or CD8+CD57+ T cells (not recorded which) from PBMCs. These receptors were taken from a human donor in good health.

This clonotype was counted between two and nine times. The chain has TRBV5-1 and TRBJ2-3; 10 bases match TRBD2. Germline V lookup: CDR1 SGHRS, CDR2 YFSETQ. V shed 6 bases, J shed 0 bases, and the junction held 7 bases outside the gene matches. This CDR3 has 16 residues. The CDR3 spells CASTMGLASSTDTQYF. CDR3 in DNA: TGCGCCAGCACTATGGGACTAGCGAGTAGCACAGATACGCAGTATTTT. The full variable domain, with the rest looked up from reference TRBV5-1 and TRBJ2-3, is KAGVTQTPRYLIKTRGQQVTLSCSPISGHRSVSWYQQTPGQGLQFLFEYFSETQRNKGNFPGRFSGRQFSNSRSEMNVSTLELGDSALYLCASTMGLASSTDTQYFGPGTRLTVL.

At least ten counts were recorded for this clonotype. The chain is built from TRBV9 and TRBJ2-1, with 8 positions matching TRBD1. The germline gives CDR1 SGDLS, CDR2 YYNGEE. Germline trimming cut 0 bases from V and 4 bases from J; bases unmatched to any gene: 0. This CDR3 has 14 amino acids. CDR3 protein: CASSVGDRYNEQFF. The DNA of the CDR3 is TGTGCCAGCAGCGTAGGGGACAGGTACAATGAGCAGTTCTTC.

This clonotype was recorded only once. The junction does not match germline at one end; this may be a read error. The chain couples TRBV20-1 to TRBJ2-1; D not resolved. Germline V gives CDR1 DFQATT, CDR2 SNEGSKA (reference sequence). The CDR3 runs 12 residues. The CDR3 is CSARDRTPNWIF. DNA of the CDR3: TGCAGTGCTAGAGATCGAACCCCGAATTGGATCTTC.

This clonotype was seen repeatedly, ten times or more. V is TRBV2 and J is TRBJ2-4; D gene unclear. This CDR3 contains 16 residues. V lost 4 bases, J lost 0 bases, and 13 bases lay in between. Per the germline V gene, CDR1 is SNHLY and CDR2 is FYNNEI. The CDR3, as DNA: TGTGCCAGCAGTGTCCCGGGCAGTGAAGCCAAAAACATTCAGTACTTC. Encoded protein: CASSVPGSEAKNIQYF.

The table lists this clonotype with a count of one. The CDR3 here is CAISATAGGTLNEQFF. The CDR3 region has the DNA TGTGCCATCAGTGCCACGGCGGGAGGGACACTCAATGAGCAGTTCTTC. V gene TRBV10-3 combines with J gene TRBJ2-1, with TRBD2 matching over 9 bases. After removal of 4 bases from V and 6 bases from J, the junction contained 10 bases not matched to a gene. CDR1 is ENHRY, CDR2 SYGVKD, per germline. The CDR3 length is 16 residues.

The chain employs TRBV20-1 and TRBJ2-1; 11 nucleotides agree with TRBD1. The CDR3 is 15 residues long. The germline CDR1 and CDR2 sequences are DFQATT and SNEGSKA (reference sequence). Trimming at V came to 0 bases and at J to 5 bases, leaving 3 bases not matched to a gene. This CDR3 reads CSAREDRGPHNEQFF. In nucleotides, the CDR3 is TGCAGTGCTAGAGAGGACAGGGGGCCCCACAATGAGCAGTTCTTC.

The chain joins TRBV6-6 to TRBJ2-7; D possibly uses TRBD1 or TRBD2 (5 bases each). Trimming removed 2 bases from V and 1 base from J, with 6 bases in between. Germline loops: CDR1 MNHNY, CDR2 SVGAGI (reference sequence). There are 13 residues in the CDR3. CDR3 bases: TGTGCCAGCAGTTACGGGGGTTCCTACGAGCAGTACTTC. It translates to CASSYGGSYEQYF.

This clonotype was detected ten times or more. The chain employs TRBV19 and TRBJ1-6, with unresolved D. Looked up from germline, CDR1 is LNHDA and CDR2 is SQIVND (reference sequence). The germline V and J ends were trimmed by 4 bases and 0 bases, with 10 bases remaining between them. The CDR3 sequence is 16 residues long. CDR3 amino acids: CASSTGPSSYNSPLHF. The CDR3 DNA sequence: TGTGCCAGTAGTACTGGACCGAGCTCCTATAATTCACCCCTCCACTTT.

This clonotype was recorded a few times. CDR3 sequence reads: CASSLGTVTSPLHF. CDR3 DNA: TGTGCCAGCAGCTTAGGCACAGTCACCTCACCCCTCCACTTT. This rearrangement joins TRBV7-2 to TRBJ1-6, with no clear D. Germline V gene data show CDR1 as SGHTA and CDR2 as FQGNSA. This CDR3 has 14 amino acids. Trimming cost V 1 base and J 10 bases, with 11 bases left between them.

This clonotype was seen once. This rearrangement joins TRBV7-3 to TRBJ2-7, with a possible D match to TRBD1 (6 bases). This CDR3 contains 15 residues. CDR1 and CDR2 (germline): SGHTA, FQGTGA. V gave up 6 bases and J gave up 2 bases, with 17 bases separating them. The CDR3 DNA follows: TGTGCCAGCAGTCCTCTACCTGGGACAACCTACGAGCAGTACTTC. It is translated as CASSPLPGTTYEQYF. Supplemented by reference TRBV7-3 and TRBJ2-7, the full variable domain reads GAGVSQTPSNKVTEKGKYVELRCDPISGHTALYWYRQSLGQGPEFLIYFQGTGAADDSGLPNDRFFAVRPEGSVSTLKIQRTERGDSAVYLCASSPLPGTTYEQYFGPGTRLTVT.

As regards this clonotype: No conserved phenylalanine or tryptophan ends this CDR3, so it is likely a read error. The chain has TRBV10-1 and TRBJ2-1; 8 bases align to TRBD2. The germline V gene encodes CDR1 WNHNN and CDR2 SYGVQD (reference sequence). CDR3 length: 14 residues. The V segment lost 5 bases and the J segment 4 bases; nucleotides outside the gene matches: 4. CDR3: CASSSSGRYNEQFS. The CDR3 DNA follows: TGCGCCAGCAGTTCAAGCGGGAGATACAATGAGCAGTTCTCC.

This clonotype was counted between two and nine times. The chain carries TRBV27 and TRBJ2-7; the match to TRBD2 covers 9 bases. J was trimmed by 0 bases and V by 0 bases; bases with no gene match: 3. The germline V gene has CDR1 MNHEY and CDR2 SMNVEV (reference sequence). The CDR3 is made up of 16 amino acids. CDR3 amino acids: CASSLSRLAASYEQYF. The DNA for the CDR3 is TGTGCCAGCAGTTTATCGAGACTAGCGGCCTCCTACGAGCAGTACTTC.

The V call is TRBV14, the J call TRBJ1-6; unclear D gene. The V gene lost 1 base and the J gene lost 10 bases, with 8 bases spanning the gap. CDR3 length: 13 residues. The germline CDR1 and CDR2 sequences are SGHDN and FVKESK. The CDR3 DNA follows: TGTGCCAGCAGCCAAGCTAGCCGGTCACCCCTCCACTTT. It specifies CASSQASRSPLHF.

This chain uses TRBV19 with TRBJ2-1; 7 nucleotides align to TRBD2. The CDR3 totals 16 residues. From germline, CDR1 is LNHDA and CDR2 SQIVND (reference sequence). With V trimmed by 7 bases and J by 3 bases, 12 bases remained unmatched. CDR3 amino acids: CASIDPRRGSYNEQFF. The DNA of the CDR3 is TGTGCCAGTATTGATCCCAGACGCGGGAGCTACAATGAGCAGTTCTTC. The entire variable domain, with the rest obtained from reference TRBV19 and TRBJ2-1, is as follows: DGGITQSPKYLFRKEGQNVTLSCEQNLNHDAMYWYRQDPGQGLRLIYYSQIVNDFQKGDIAEGYSVSREKKESFPLTVTSAQKNPTAFYLCASIDPRRGSYNEQFFGPGTRLTVL.

The chain links TRBV29-1 to TRBJ1-2; D may be TRBD1 (6 bases). Germline V CDR1 and CDR2: SQVTM, ANQGSEA. The V end was cut by 6 bases, the J end by 3 bases, with 17 bases between. The CDR3 sequence is 14 residues long. The CDR3 protein is CSVIGGTGDYGYTF. The CDR3 nucleotides are TGCAGCGTAATAGGGGGGACGGGGGACTATGGCTACACCTTC. The variable domain in full, with the rest retrieved from reference TRBV29-1 and TRBJ1-2, is SAVISQKPSRDICQRGTSLTIQCQVDSQVTMMFWYRQQPGQSLTLIATANQGSEATYESGFVIDKFPISRPNLTFSTLTVSNMSPEDSSIYLCSVIGGTGDYGYTFGSGTRLTVV.

This chain joins TRBV10-3 and TRBJ2-2; 7 positions match TRBD1. CDR1 and CDR2 (germline): ENHRY, SYGVKD. The CDR3 covers 13 residues. Losses at the gene ends were 10 bases for V and 0 bases for J; bases not matched to a gene: 2. The CDR3 spells CATQGANTGELFF. The CDR3, as DNA: TGTGCCACCCAGGGGGCGAACACCGGGGAGCTGTTTTTT.

V gene TRBV24-1 combines with J gene TRBJ2-7, with a tentative D call TRBD2 (6 bases). The CDR3 has 14 amino acids. Trimming left V 5 bases short and J 4 bases short, with 14 bases between. Germline loops: CDR1 KGHDR, CDR2 SFDVKD. CDR3 amino acids: CATSAGTGDYEQYF. The CDR3 nucleotides are TGTGCCACCAGTGCCGGGACGGGGGATTACGAGCAGTACTTC.

With regard to this clonotype: Given a much more abundant clone one base away, this may be a read error. This chain joins TRBV28 and TRBJ1-2; D possibly corresponds to TRBD1 (5 bases). Trimming removed 1 base at V and 4 bases at J, with 13 bases between. In germline, CDR1 is MDHEN, CDR2 SYDVKM. This CDR3 has 15 amino acids. The CDR3 loop is CASSLSSWGGYGYTF. The DNA for the CDR3 is TGTGCCAGCAGTTTATCTTCCTGGGGGGGCTATGGCTACACCTTC.

The gene calls are TRBV20-1 and TRBJ2-7, with D perhaps given as TRBD1 or TRBD2 (5 bases each). Germline CDR1 reads DFQATT; CDR2 reads SNEGSKA (reference sequence). Trimming shortened V by 6 bases and J by 7 bases, and 22 bases separated the two germline ends. CDR3 size: 14 residues. Here the CDR3 reads CSAPLGTYLQEQYF. The CDR3, as DNA: TGCAGTGCCCCACTGGGGACCTATCTTCAAGAGCAGTACTTC.

This chain uses TRBV10-3 with TRBJ2-7, with 10 bases matching TRBD2. CDR1 and CDR2 (germline): ENHRY, SYGVKD. V lost 3 bases, J lost 6 bases, and 11 bases stayed unmatched. The CDR3 has 16 amino acids. The CDR3 bases are TGTGCCATCAGTGATGGAGCGGGGGGGCCGACAGGCGAGCAGTACTTC. Amino acid sequence: CAISDGAGGPTGEQYF.

The chain links TRBV5-1 to TRBJ2-1, with TRBD2 matching over 7 bases. The V segment lost 4 bases and the J segment 10 bases; nucleotides outside the gene matches: 2. Per germline, CDR1 SGHRS and CDR2 YFSETQ. The CDR3 extends over 11 amino acids. CDR3 nucleotides: TGCGCCAGCAGCGTGACTAGCGAGCAGTTCTTC. Protein product: CASSVTSEQFF.

This clonotype was detected ten times or more. The chain carries TRBV7-9 and TRBJ1-2, with 8 nucleotides matching TRBD1. CDR3 length equals 12 residues. Germline V gene sequence: CDR1 SEHNR, CDR2 FQNEAQ (reference sequence). The trim removed 6 bases at V and 7 bases at J, leaving 4 bases unmatched. As DNA, the CDR3 is TGTGCCAGCAGGACAGGGGCTTCTGGCTACACCTTC. This translates into CASRTGASGYTF.

This clonotype was seen more than once but under ten times. This chain connects TRBV20-1 to TRBJ1-6, with a possible D match to TRBD1 (6 bases). The CDR3 consists of 17 residues. The germline V gene encodes CDR1 DFQATT and CDR2 SNEGSKA (reference sequence). V gave up 0 bases and J gave up 9 bases, with 21 bases separating them. CDR3 nucleotides: TGCAGTGCTAGAGATCTCCGGACAGTCCTGATGGGTTCACCCCTCCACTTT. It encodes CSARDLRTVLMGSPLHF.

This clonotype was seen ten or more times. The chain recombines TRBV12-3 or TRBV12-4 with TRBJ1-1; TRBD1 is a possible D gene (6 bases). The CDR3 extends over 13 amino acids. V was trimmed by 2 bases and J by 4 bases, leaving 8 bases between them. The CDR3 loop reads CASSLSQGTEAFF. The CDR3 DNA reads as TGTGCCAGCAGTTTATCACAGGGCACTGAAGCTTTCTTT.

V usage is TRBV10-3 and J usage is TRBJ1-2; TRBD1 matches at 8 bases. The V gene's germline CDR1 is ENHRY and CDR2 SYGVKD. V lost 0 bases to trimming and J lost 2 bases; unmatched junction nucleotides: 5. This CDR3 comprises 16 residues. CDR3 bases: TGTGCCATCAGTGAGTCAACAGGGGGGAAGAACTATGGCTACACCTTC. Its protein product is CAISESTGGKNYGYTF.

This chain connects TRBV19 to TRBJ2-7; the D gene is possibly TRBD1 (5 bases). Trimming took 5 bases from V and 5 from J, leaving 13 bases between them. The CDR3 length is 13 residues. CDR1 and CDR2 (germline): LNHDA, SQIVND (reference sequence). The CDR3 reads CASSAGLVDEQYF. The CDR3 DNA is TGTGCCAGTAGTGCAGGGTTAGTGGACGAGCAGTACTTC. Drawing the rest from reference TRBV19 and TRBJ2-7, the complete variable domain is DGGITQSPKYLFRKEGQNVTLSCEQNLNHDAMYWYRQDPGQGLRLIYYSQIVNDFQKGDIAEGYSVSREKKESFPLTVTSAQKNPTAFYLCASSAGLVDEQYFGPGTRLTVT.

V and J are TRBV6-1 and TRBJ2-3; 12 bases line up with TRBD2. Germline loops: CDR1 MNHNS, CDR2 SASEGT. The CDR3 sequence is 15 residues long. The V gene end was trimmed by 5 bases and the J gene end by 2 bases; junction bases not matched to a gene: 2. In DNA form, the CDR3 reads TGTGCCAGCAGTCGACTAGCGGGGGTCACAGATACGCAGTATTTT. As protein: CASSRLAGVTDTQYF.

This clonotype was counted once. The chain is built from TRBV2 and TRBJ2-2, with no clear D. Germline-derived CDR1 and CDR2 are SNHLY and FYNNEI. The CDR3 is made up of 15 amino acids. Trimming removed 6 bases from V and 0 bases from J, with 11 bases in between. Here the CDR3 DNA reads TGTGCCAGCAGCCAGGTACAGTCGAACACCGGGGAGCTGTTTTTT. Amino acids: CASSQVQSNTGELFF.